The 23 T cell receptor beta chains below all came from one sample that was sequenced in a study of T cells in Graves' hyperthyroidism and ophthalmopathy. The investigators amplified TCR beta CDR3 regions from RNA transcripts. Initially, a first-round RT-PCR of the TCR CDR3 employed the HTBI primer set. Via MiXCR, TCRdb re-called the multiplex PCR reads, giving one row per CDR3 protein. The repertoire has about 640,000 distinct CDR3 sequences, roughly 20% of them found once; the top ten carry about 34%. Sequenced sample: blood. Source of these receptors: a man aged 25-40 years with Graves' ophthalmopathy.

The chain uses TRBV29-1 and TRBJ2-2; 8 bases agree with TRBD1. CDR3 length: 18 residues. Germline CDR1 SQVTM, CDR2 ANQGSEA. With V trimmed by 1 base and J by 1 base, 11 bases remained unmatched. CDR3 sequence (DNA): TGCAGCGTTGAAGCCCGCGGGACAGGAACTAGGAACACCGGGGAGCTGTTTTTT. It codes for CSVEARGTGTRNTGELFF.

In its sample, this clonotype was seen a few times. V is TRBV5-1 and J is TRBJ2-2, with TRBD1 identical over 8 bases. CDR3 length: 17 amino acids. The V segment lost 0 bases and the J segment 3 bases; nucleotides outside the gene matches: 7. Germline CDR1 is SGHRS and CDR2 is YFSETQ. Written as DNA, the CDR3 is TGCGCCAGCAGCTTGGAGGGCGACAGGGGCCACACCGGGGAGCTGTTTTTT. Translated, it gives CASSLEGDRGHTGELFF.

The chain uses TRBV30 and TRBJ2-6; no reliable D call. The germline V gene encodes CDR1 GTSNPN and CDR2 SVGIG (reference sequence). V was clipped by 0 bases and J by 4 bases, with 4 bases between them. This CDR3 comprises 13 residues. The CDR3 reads CAWSVGGANVLTF. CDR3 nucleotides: TGTGCCTGGAGTGTTGGGGGGGCCAACGTCCTGACTTTC.

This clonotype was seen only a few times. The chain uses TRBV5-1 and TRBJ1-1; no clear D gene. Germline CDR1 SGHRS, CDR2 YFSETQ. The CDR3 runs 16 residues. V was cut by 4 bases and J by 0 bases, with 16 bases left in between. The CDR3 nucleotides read TGCGCCAGCAGCAGCTTAATATCAGACATGAACACTGAAGCTTTCTTT. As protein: CASSSLISDMNTEAFF.

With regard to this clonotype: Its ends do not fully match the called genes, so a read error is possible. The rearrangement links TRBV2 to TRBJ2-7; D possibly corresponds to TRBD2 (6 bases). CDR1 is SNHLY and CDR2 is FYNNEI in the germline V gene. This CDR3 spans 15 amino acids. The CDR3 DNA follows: TGTGCCAGCACTGAAGCCGGGGGAATACCTTACGAGCAGTACTTC. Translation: CASTEAGGIPYEQYF.

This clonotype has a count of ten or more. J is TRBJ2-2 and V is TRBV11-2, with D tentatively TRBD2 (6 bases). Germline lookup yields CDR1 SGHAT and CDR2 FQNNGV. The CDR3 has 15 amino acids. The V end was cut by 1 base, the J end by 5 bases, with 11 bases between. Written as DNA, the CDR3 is TGTGCCAGCAGCTTAGGCGGAGGGTCAACCGGGGAGCTGTTTTTT. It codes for CASSLGGGSTGELFF.

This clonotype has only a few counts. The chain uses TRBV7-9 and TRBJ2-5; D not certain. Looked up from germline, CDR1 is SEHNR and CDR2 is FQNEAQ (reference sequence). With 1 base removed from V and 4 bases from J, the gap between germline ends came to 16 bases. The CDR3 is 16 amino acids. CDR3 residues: CASSLGGVGLRETQYF. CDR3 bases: TGTGCCAGCAGCTTAGGTGGGGTTGGGCTGCGAGAGACCCAGTACTTC.

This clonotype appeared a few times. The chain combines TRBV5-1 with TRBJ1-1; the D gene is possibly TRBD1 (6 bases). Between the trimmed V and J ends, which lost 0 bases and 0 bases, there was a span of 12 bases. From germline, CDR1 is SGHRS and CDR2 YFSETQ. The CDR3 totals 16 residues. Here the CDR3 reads CASSLATGYMNTEAFF. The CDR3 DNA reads TGCGCCAGCAGCTTGGCGACAGGATACATGAACACTGAAGCTTTCTTT.

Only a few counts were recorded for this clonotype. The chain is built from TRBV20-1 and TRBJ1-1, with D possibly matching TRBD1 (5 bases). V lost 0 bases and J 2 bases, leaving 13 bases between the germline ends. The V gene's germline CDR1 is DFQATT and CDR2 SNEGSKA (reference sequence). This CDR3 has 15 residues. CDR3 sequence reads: CSARDQEGINTEAFF. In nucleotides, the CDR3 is TGCAGTGCTAGAGATCAGGAGGGGATTAACACTGAAGCTTTCTTT.

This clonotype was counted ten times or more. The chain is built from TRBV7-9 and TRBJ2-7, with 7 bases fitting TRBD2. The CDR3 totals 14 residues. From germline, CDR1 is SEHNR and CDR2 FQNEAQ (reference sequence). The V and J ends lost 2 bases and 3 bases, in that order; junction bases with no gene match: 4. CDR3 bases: TGTGCCAGCAGCTTAAGAAGGGAGGGCTACGAGCAGTACTTC. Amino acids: CASSLRREGYEQYF.

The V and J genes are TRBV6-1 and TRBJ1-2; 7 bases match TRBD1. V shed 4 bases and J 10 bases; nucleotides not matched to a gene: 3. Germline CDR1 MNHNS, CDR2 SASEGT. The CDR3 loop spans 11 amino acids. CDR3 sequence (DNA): TGTGCCAGCAGTGCGGGGACAGACTACACCTTC. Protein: CASSAGTDYTF.

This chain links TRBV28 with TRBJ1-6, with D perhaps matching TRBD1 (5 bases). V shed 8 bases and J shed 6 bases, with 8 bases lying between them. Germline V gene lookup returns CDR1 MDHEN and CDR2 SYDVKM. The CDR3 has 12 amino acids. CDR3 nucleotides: TGTGCCAGCCGGGACCGTAATTCACCCCTCCACTTT. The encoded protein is CASRDRNSPLHF.

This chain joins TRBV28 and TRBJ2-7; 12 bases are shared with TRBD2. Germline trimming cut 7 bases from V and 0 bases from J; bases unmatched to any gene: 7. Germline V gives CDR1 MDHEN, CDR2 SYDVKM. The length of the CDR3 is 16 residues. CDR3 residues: CASTGLAGTSSYEQYF. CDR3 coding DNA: TGTGCCAGCACTGGACTAGCGGGAACGAGCTCCTACGAGCAGTACTTC.

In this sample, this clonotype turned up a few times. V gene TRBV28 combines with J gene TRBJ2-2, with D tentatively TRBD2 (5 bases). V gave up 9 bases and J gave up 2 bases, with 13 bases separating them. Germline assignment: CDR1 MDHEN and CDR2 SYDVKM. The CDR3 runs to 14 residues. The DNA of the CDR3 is TGTGCCAGTTTAGCGACCCTAAACACCGGGGAGCTGTTTTTT. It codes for CASLATLNTGELFF. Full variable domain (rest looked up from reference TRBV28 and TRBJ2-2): DVKVTQSSRYLVKRTGEKVFLECVQDMDHENMFWYRQDPGLGLRLIYFSYDVKMKEKGDIPEGYSVSREKKERFSLILESASTNQTSMYLCASLATLNTGELFFGEGSRLTVL.

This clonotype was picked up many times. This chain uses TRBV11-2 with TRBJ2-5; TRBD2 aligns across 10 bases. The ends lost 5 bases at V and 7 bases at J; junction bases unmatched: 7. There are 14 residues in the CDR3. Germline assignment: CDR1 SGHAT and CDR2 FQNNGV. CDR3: CASSRSGGPGTQYF. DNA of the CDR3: TGTGCCAGCAGCCGTAGCGGGGGGCCCGGGACCCAGTACTTC. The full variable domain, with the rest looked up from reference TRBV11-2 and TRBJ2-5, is EAGVAQSPRYKIIEKRQSVAFWCNPISGHATLYWYQQILGQGPKLLIQFQNNGVVDDSQLPKDRFSAERLKGVDSTLKIQPAKLEDSAVYLCASSRSGGPGTQYFGPGTRLLVL.

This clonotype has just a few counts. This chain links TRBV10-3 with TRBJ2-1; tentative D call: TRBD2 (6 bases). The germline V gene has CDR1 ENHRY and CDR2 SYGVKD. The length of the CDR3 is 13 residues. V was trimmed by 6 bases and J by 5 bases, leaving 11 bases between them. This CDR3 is CAIRAGRNNEQFF. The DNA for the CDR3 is TGTGCCATCAGGGCGGGAAGAAACAATGAGCAGTTCTTC.

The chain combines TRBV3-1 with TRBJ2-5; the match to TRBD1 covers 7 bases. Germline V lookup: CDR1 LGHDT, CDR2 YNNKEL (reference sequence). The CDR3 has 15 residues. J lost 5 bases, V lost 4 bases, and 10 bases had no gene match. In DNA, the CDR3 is TGTGCCAGCAGCCTGCTGACAGGGCCCTGGGAGACCCAGTACTTC. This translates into CASSLLTGPWETQYF.

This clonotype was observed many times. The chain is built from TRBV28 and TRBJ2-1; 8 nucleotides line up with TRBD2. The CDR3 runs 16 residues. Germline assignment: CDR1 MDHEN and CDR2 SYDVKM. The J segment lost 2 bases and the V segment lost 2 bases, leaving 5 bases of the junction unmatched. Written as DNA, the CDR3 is TGTGCCAGCAGTTTAGGCGGGAGGAGCGCCTACAATGAGCAGTTCTTC. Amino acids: CASSLGGRSAYNEQFF.

CDR3 sequence (DNA): TGCGCCAGCGGGGTCAGAAGGGGTGGGAATGAGCAGTTCTTC. Encoded protein: CASGVRRGGNEQFF. This rearrangement joins TRBV5-1 to TRBJ2-1, with TRBD1 as a possible D gene (5 bases). Germline assignment: CDR1 SGHRS and CDR2 YFSETQ. The CDR3 sequence is 14 residues long. The V end lost 7 bases, the J end lost 7 bases, and 18 bases lay between the germline ends.

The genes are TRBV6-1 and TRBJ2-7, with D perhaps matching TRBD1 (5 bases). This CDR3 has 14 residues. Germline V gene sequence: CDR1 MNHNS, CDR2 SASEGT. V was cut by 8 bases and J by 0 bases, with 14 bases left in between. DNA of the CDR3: TGTGCCAGCGAGAAACAGGAGTTCTCCTACGAGCAGTACTTC. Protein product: CASEKQEFSYEQYF.

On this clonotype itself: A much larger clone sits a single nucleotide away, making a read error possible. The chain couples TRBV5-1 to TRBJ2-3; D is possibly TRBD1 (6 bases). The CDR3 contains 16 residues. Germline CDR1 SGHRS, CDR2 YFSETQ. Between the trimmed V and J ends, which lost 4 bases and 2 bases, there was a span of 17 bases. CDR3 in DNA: TGCGCCAGCAGCCCGACTGCAGGGGCACCCACAGATACGCAGTATTTT. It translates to CASSPTAGAPTDTQYF.

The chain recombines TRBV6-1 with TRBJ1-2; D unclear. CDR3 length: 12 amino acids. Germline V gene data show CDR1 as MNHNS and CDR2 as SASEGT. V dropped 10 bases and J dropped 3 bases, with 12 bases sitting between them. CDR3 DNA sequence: TGTGCCACCCTGCACGGTGACTATGGCTACACCTTC. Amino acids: CATLHGDYGYTF.

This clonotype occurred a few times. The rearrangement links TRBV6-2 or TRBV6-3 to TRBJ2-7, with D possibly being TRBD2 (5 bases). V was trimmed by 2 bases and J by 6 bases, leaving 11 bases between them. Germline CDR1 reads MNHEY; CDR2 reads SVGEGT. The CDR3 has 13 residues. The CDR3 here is CASSYRPGSEQYF. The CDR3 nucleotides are TGTGCCAGCAGTTACAGACCGGGGAGCGAGCAGTACTTC.